One and the same sample provided the 13 T cell receptor beta chains below, sequenced in a study of T cells after yellow fever vaccination. A single record per CDR3 protein comes from TCRdb applying MiXCR to the 5' RACE reads. The data show about 210,000 distinct CDR3 sequences, approximately 3% seen once. Source: CD4+ T cells sorted from PBMCs, taken 10 days after the yellow fever booster vaccination. All receptors derive from a young man who received the YFV17D yellow fever vaccine.

The CDR3, as DNA: TGTGCCAGCAGCCCCGACCGGGGTAGCACTGAAGCTTTCTTT. As protein: CASSPDRGSTEAFF. This chain links TRBV7-2 with TRBJ1-1; no clear D. The germline V and J ends were trimmed by 5 bases and 4 bases, with 14 bases remaining between them. Germline V lookup: CDR1 SGHTA, CDR2 FQGNSA. The CDR3 loop spans 14 amino acids.

This clonotype was counted many times. The chain links TRBV7-3 to TRBJ2-1; D remains ambiguous. V dropped 4 bases and J dropped 9 bases, with 13 bases sitting between them. The CDR3 has 13 residues. The germline gives CDR1 SGHTA, CDR2 FQGTGA. CDR3: CASSSPGGSEQFF. The DNA of the CDR3 is TGTGCCAGCAGCTCCCCAGGTGGAAGTGAGCAGTTCTTC. Full variable domain (rest looked up from reference TRBV7-3 and TRBJ2-1): GAGVSQTPSNKVTEKGKYVELRCDPISGHTALYWYRQSLGQGPEFLIYFQGTGAADDSGLPNDRFFAVRPEGSVSTLKIQRTERGDSAVYLCASSSPGGSEQFFGPGTRLTVL.

This clonotype came up many times. The chain combines TRBV5-1 with TRBJ1-1, with 8 bases aligning to TRBD1. Germline V lookup: CDR1 SGHRS, CDR2 YFSETQ. Trimming removed 2 bases from V and 4 bases from J; junction bases left unmatched: 7. The CDR3 is 15 amino acids. CDR3 sequence reads: CASSFRTGQGTEAFF. CDR3 in DNA: TGCGCCAGCAGCTTCCGGACAGGGCAGGGCACTGAAGCTTTCTTT.

This clonotype was picked up many times. This chain uses TRBV25-1 with TRBJ2-2; D gene uncertain. The germline gives CDR1 MGHDK, CDR2 SYGVNS. V lost 6 bases to trimming and J lost 6 bases, with 17 bases between them. The CDR3 runs 15 residues. DNA for the CDR3: TGTGCCAGCAGGAGTAACACAAGGGTAGCCGGGGAGCTGTTTTTT. Encoded protein: CASRSNTRVAGELFF.

The V and J genes are TRBV19 and TRBJ1-1, with D possibly being TRBD1 (6 bases). This CDR3 has 15 amino acids. Germline V gene lookup returns CDR1 LNHDA and CDR2 SQIVND (reference sequence). Trimming removed 4 bases from V and 2 bases from J, with 14 bases in between. The CDR3 is CASSTLDSTNTEAFF. The CDR3 nucleotides are TGTGCCAGTAGTACCCTGGACAGTACTAACACTGAAGCTTTCTTT. Based on the CDR3 plus reference TRBV19 and TRBJ1-1, the full variable domain is DGGITQSPKYLFRKEGQNVTLSCEQNLNHDAMYWYRQDPGQGLRLIYYSQIVNDFQKGDIAEGYSVSREKKESFPLTVTSAQKNPTAFYLCASSTLDSTNTEAFFGQGTRLTVV.

This clonotype was counted many times. The rearrangement joins TRBV28 to TRBJ2-2; tentatively, D is TRBD2 (6 bases). The CDR3 is made up of 16 amino acids. Germline lookup yields CDR1 MDHEN and CDR2 SYDVKM. With 4 bases removed from V and 6 bases from J, the gap between germline ends came to 18 bases. The CDR3: CASSSPPGEAAGELFF. CDR3 nucleotide sequence: TGTGCCAGCAGTTCCCCTCCGGGGGAAGCCGCCGGGGAGCTGTTTTTT.

In this sample, this clonotype turned up many times. The V and J genes are TRBV5-8 and TRBJ1-6; 7 bases map to TRBD1. CDR3 length: 14 residues. Germline V gene sequence: CDR1 SGHTS, CDR2 YDEGEE. The ends lost 2 bases at V and 8 bases at J; junction bases unmatched: 4. This CDR3 reads CASSFGQVYSPLHF. The CDR3 DNA sequence: TGTGCCAGCAGCTTCGGACAGGTCTATTCACCCCTCCACTTT.

This clonotype was detected only a few times. The chain links TRBV20-1 to TRBJ1-1, with a possible D match to TRBD1 (6 bases). Trimming took off 1 base at V and 8 bases at J, with 11 bases between the two ends. The CDR3 sequence is 12 residues long. CDR1 is DFQATT and CDR2 is SNEGSKA in the germline V gene (reference sequence). The CDR3 sequence is CSARVTQGEAFF. DNA for the CDR3: TGCAGTGCTAGAGTTACGCAGGGGGAAGCTTTCTTT.

This clonotype was observed many times. J is TRBJ1-5 and V is TRBV4-1; the D is unclear. Germline loops: CDR1 MGHRA, CDR2 YSYEKL. The CDR3 has 13 residues. Trimming took 2 bases from V and 3 from J, leaving 5 bases between them. CDR3 sequence reads: CASSQRVNQPQHF. DNA of the CDR3: TGCGCCAGCAGCCAACGCGTCAATCAGCCCCAGCATTTT.

This clonotype was seen ten or more times. The chain recombines TRBV30 with TRBJ2-1; tentatively, D is TRBD2 (5 bases). V was shortened by 3 bases and J by 12 bases, with 15 bases between the two germline ends. Germline lookup yields CDR1 GTSNPN and CDR2 SVGIG (reference sequence). This CDR3 spans 12 amino acids. As DNA, the CDR3 is TGTGCCTGGAGATTAGGGCGGGTTTGGCAGTTCTTC. It specifies CAWRLGRVWQFF. The whole variable domain, filled in from reference TRBV30 and TRBJ2-1, reads SQTIHQWPATLVQPVGSPLSLECTVEGTSNPNLYWYRQAAGRGLQLLFYSVGIGQISSEVPQNLSASRPQDRQFILSSKKLLLSDSGFYLCAWRLGRVWQFFGPGTRLTVL.

The CDR3 nucleotides are TGTGCCAGCCAAGGGGTCGGGCAGCCCCAGCATTTT. Encoded protein: CASQGVGQPQHF. The V call is TRBV27, the J call TRBJ1-5, with D perhaps matching TRBD1 (5 bases). This CDR3 comprises 12 residues. The V end was cut by 8 bases, the J end by 7 bases, with 12 bases between. In germline, CDR1 is MNHEY, CDR2 SMNVEV (reference sequence).

This clonotype has a handful of counts. The J gene is TRBJ1-1, the V gene TRBV18, with TRBD1 matching over 7 bases. Germline lookup yields CDR1 KGHSH and CDR2 LQKENI. V shed 6 bases and J 3 bases; nucleotides not matched to a gene: 7. This CDR3 has 14 amino acids. Here the CDR3 reads CASSATGQDTEAFF. Written as DNA, the CDR3 is TGTGCCAGCTCCGCGACAGGGCAAGACACTGAAGCTTTCTTT.

There are many counts of this clonotype. The chain uses TRBV27 and TRBJ2-5, with D possibly being TRBD2 (5 bases). The CDR3 spans 13 residues. Deletions cut 3 bases from V and 5 bases from J, with 10 bases between. CDR1 and CDR2 (germline): MNHEY, SMNVEV (reference sequence). CDR3 in amino acids: CASSFRGYETQYF. The CDR3 DNA reads as TGTGCCAGCAGTTTTAGAGGGTACGAGACCCAGTACTTC.